These T cell receptor beta chains were read from a single sample in a study of Ad26.COV2.S vaccination and SARS-CoV-2 variants. Assay used: immunoSEQ multiplex PCR; TCRdb lists only in-frame clones, some missing. The repertoire holds 330,000 or so clones, with around 90% as singletons. Sample: peripheral blood, taken in a trial of Ad26.COV2.S vaccine versus placebo. Receptor source: a person between 18 and 59 years old who received the Ad26.COV2.S COVID-19 vaccine or a placebo. Both conserved end residues are part of each CDR3. Each record gives: CDR3 protein, CDR3 DNA, J gene, clone size, D gene, V gene. A D gene is named only where the DNA matches it firmly. Size is stated for part of the rows, as once, few or many counts, or as a class when the clone is expanded.

cdr3_aa: CAWSVASAYNSPLHF
cdr3_nt: TGTGCCTGGAGTGTAGCTAGCGCCTATAATTCACCCCTCCACTTT
j_call: TRBJ1-6
clone_size: NA
d_call: NA
v_call: TRBV30

cdr3_aa: CASSPPGRGMSYGYTF
cdr3_nt: TGTGCCAGCAGCCCCCCAGGGAGGGGAATGTCCTATGGCTACACCTTC
j_call: TRBJ1-2
clone_size: NA
d_call: NA
v_call: TRBV7-2

cdr3_aa: CASSLVAGVGDTQYF
cdr3_nt: TGTGCCAGCAGCTTGGTAGCGGGAGTGGGTGATACGCAGTATTTT
j_call: TRBJ2-3
clone_size: NA
d_call: TRBD2
v_call: TRBV7-9

cdr3_aa: CASSPGTLKYF
cdr3_nt: TGTGCCAGCAGTCCCGGGACATTAAAGTACTTC
j_call: TRBJ2-7
clone_size: NA
d_call: NA
v_call: TRBV6-5

cdr3_aa: CASSTDGSPLLMSSYEQYF
cdr3_nt: TGCGCCAGCAGCACCGACGGGTCCCCCCTCCTCATGAGCTCCTACGAGCAGTACTTC
j_call: TRBJ2-7
clone_size: NA
d_call: NA
v_call: TRBV5-1

cdr3_aa: CARHRGSSYNEQFF
cdr3_nt: TGCGCCAGACACAGGGGGAGCTCCTACAATGAGCAGTTCTTC
j_call: TRBJ2-1
clone_size: NA
d_call: TRBD1
v_call: TRBV5-1

cdr3_aa: CASSPRLAGGRDTQYF
cdr3_nt: TGTGCCAGCAGCCCACGACTAGCGGGGGGGCGAGATACGCAGTATTTT
j_call: TRBJ2-3
clone_size: NA
d_call: TRBD2
v_call: TRBV13

cdr3_aa: CASSPTGGTEAFF
cdr3_nt: TGTGCCAGCAGCCCCACAGGGGGCACTGAAGCTTTCTTT
j_call: TRBJ1-1
clone_size: NA
d_call: TRBD1
v_call: TRBV7-9

cdr3_aa: CASSSASRGLWTGELFF
cdr3_nt: TGTGCCAGCAGCTCCGCCTCACGGGGCTTGTGGACCGGGGAGCTGTTTTTT
j_call: TRBJ2-2
clone_size: few
d_call: NA
v_call: TRBV7-2

cdr3_aa: CASSQSGTSNEQFF
cdr3_nt: TGTGCCAGCAGCCAGTCCGGGACTAGCAATGAGCAGTTCTTC
j_call: TRBJ2-1
clone_size: NA
d_call: TRBD2
v_call: TRBV3-1/TRBV3-2

cdr3_aa: CASSSRREGQPQHF
cdr3_nt: TGTGCCAGCAGTTCCCGAAGAGAGGGACAGCCCCAGCATTTT
j_call: TRBJ1-5
clone_size: NA
d_call: NA
v_call: TRBV6-6

cdr3_aa: CSVEFLFQGVVLETQYF
cdr3_nt: TGCAGCGTTGAATTTTTATTCCAGGGGGTGGTTTTGGAGACCCAGTACTTC
j_call: TRBJ2-5
clone_size: NA
d_call: TRBD1
v_call: TRBV29-1

cdr3_aa: CASSAPRQGANYGYTF
cdr3_nt: TGTGCCAGCAGTGCCCCCCGACAGGGAGCTAACTATGGCTACACCTTC
j_call: TRBJ1-2
clone_size: once
d_call: TRBD1
v_call: TRBV6-2/TRBV6-3

cdr3_aa: CASSLRGGTAFF
cdr3_nt: TGTGCCAGCAGTTTAAGGGGGGGTACGGCTTTCTTT
j_call: TRBJ1-1
clone_size: NA
d_call: NA
v_call: TRBV27

cdr3_aa: CASSYSRGSKTQYF
cdr3_nt: TGTGCCAGCAGTTACTCGAGGGGGAGTAAGACCCAGTACTTC
j_call: TRBJ2-5
clone_size: NA
d_call: NA
v_call: TRBV6-5

cdr3_aa: CASSVVGTESYGYTF
cdr3_nt: TGTGCCAGCAGCGTAGTCGGGACAGAAAGCTATGGCTACACCTTC
j_call: TRBJ1-2
clone_size: NA
d_call: TRBD1
v_call: TRBV9

cdr3_aa: CASSLRSGDDGYTF
cdr3_nt: TGTGCCAGCAGTTTAAGGAGTGGAGACGATGGCTACACCTTC
j_call: TRBJ1-2
clone_size: few
d_call: NA
v_call: TRBV27

cdr3_aa: CASSFHVQGGNSPLHF
cdr3_nt: TGTGCCAGCAGCTTTCATGTTCAGGGTGGGAATTCACCCCTCCACTTT
j_call: TRBJ1-6
clone_size: NA
d_call: NA
v_call: TRBV5-5

cdr3_aa: CASSLWTGSNSPLHF
cdr3_nt: TGTGCCAGCAGTCTCTGGACAGGATCAAATTCACCCCTCCACTTT
j_call: TRBJ1-6
clone_size: few
d_call: TRBD1
v_call: TRBV28

cdr3_aa: CSANEKSIGALFF
cdr3_nt: TGCAGTGCTAATGAGAAGTCCATCGGCGCGCTGTTTTTT
j_call: TRBJ2-2
clone_size: NA
d_call: NA
v_call: TRBV20-1

cdr3_aa: CASSLGASSGNTIYF
cdr3_nt: TGTGCCAGCAGCTTAGGTGCATCCTCTGGAAACACCATATATTTT
j_call: TRBJ1-3
clone_size: NA
d_call: NA
v_call: TRBV7-9

cdr3_aa: CASSSTLVGERNEQFF
cdr3_nt: TGTGCCAGCAGTTCAACCCTAGTAGGGGAAAGAAATGAGCAGTTCTTC
j_call: TRBJ2-1
clone_size: NA
d_call: NA
v_call: TRBV7-6

cdr3_aa: CASSLGQLATNEKLFF
cdr3_nt: TGTGCCAGCAGCCTTGGACAGCTCGCAACTAATGAAAAACTGTTTTTT
j_call: TRBJ1-4
clone_size: once
d_call: NA
v_call: TRBV6-6

cdr3_aa: CASGLVSGGTRSPLHF
cdr3_nt: TGTGCTAGTGGTTTGGTGTCAGGAGGCACGCGTTCACCCCTCCACTTT
j_call: TRBJ1-6
clone_size: NA
d_call: NA
v_call: TRBV12-5

cdr3_aa: CASSYSLAGDKNIQYF
cdr3_nt: TGTGCCAGCAGCTATTCATTAGCGGGAGACAAAAACATTCAGTACTTC
j_call: TRBJ2-4
clone_size: NA
d_call: TRBD2
v_call: TRBV7-3

cdr3_aa: CASSLVWENEQFF
cdr3_nt: TGTGCCAGCAGCTTAGTCTGGGAGAATGAGCAGTTCTTC
j_call: TRBJ2-1
clone_size: NA
d_call: NA
v_call: TRBV11-3